Listed here are 13 T cell receptor beta chains from one sample, sequenced in a study of blood T cell repertoires in COVID-19. Using immunoSEQ multiplex PCR, the repertoire was profiled, and TCRdb retains in-frame clones only, with some absent. The table lists almost 65,000 clones, 88% of them singletons. Sequenced material: peripheral blood. The receptors stem from a woman aged 55-75 years with COVID-19, enrolled during active disease.

This clone has a single count. The CDR3 loop reads CASTQGQAQYF. The CDR3 DNA reads as TGTGCCAGCACCCAGGGGCAGGCGCAGTACTTC. The chain couples TRBV27 to TRBJ2-7; weak D call: TRBD1 (6 bases). Germline CDR1 is MNHEY and CDR2 is SMNVEV (reference sequence). V lost 7 bases to trimming and J lost 9 bases, with 13 bases between them. This CDR3 spans 11 amino acids.

Of note for this clone: This sample also contains other DNA sequences that code for the same CDR3. This chain joins TRBV7-9 and TRBJ1-5; a possible D gene is TRBD1 (5 bases). This CDR3 is built from 15 residues. V was pared by 1 base and J by 4 bases, with 11 bases between. The germline V gene has CDR1 SEHNR and CDR2 FQNEAQ (reference sequence). The CDR3 DNA follows: TGTGCCAGCAGCTTAGGCCCAGGGAAGAATCAGCCCCAGCATTTT. Translating gives CASSLGPGKNQPQHF.

As for this clone: A junction boundary mismatches the germline segment, possibly from a read error. This chain connects TRBV6-5 to TRBJ2-7; TRBD1 aligns across 8 bases. CDR1 MNHEY and CDR2 SVGAGI come from the germline V gene. The CDR3 contains 13 residues. CDR3 DNA sequence: TGTGCCAGCAGTCTCCTTCCGGGACAGGAAGAGGACTTC. This translates into CASSLLPGQEEDF.

A few counts support this clone. The chain is built from TRBV29-1 and TRBJ2-1, with D possibly TRBD1 on 6 matching bases. Germline-derived CDR1 and CDR2 are SQVTM and ANQGSEA. Trimming stripped 0 bases from V and 5 bases from J, with 17 bases between. This CDR3 region has 16 residues. Here the CDR3 reads CSVEDWSGQFHNEQFF. The CDR3 region has the DNA TGCAGCGTTGAAGATTGGTCCGGACAGTTTCACAATGAGCAGTTCTTC.

The gene calls are TRBV4-3 and TRBJ2-3; 8 nucleotides align to TRBD1. The germline V gene encodes CDR1 LGHNA and CDR2 YSLEER. J was trimmed by 1 base and V by 4 bases; bases with no gene match: 10. The CDR3 is made up of 17 amino acids. The CDR3 DNA sequence: TGCGCCAGCAGCCCGGACGTCGTGGGACAGGGCACAGATACGCAGTATTTT. Translating gives CASSPDVVGQGTDTQYF.

This chain links TRBV4-1 with TRBJ2-1; 8 bases fit TRBD2. The V and J ends lost 4 bases and 4 bases, in that order; junction bases with no gene match: 6. Germline CDR1 is MGHRA and CDR2 is YSYEKL. The length of the CDR3 is 15 residues. CDR3 in amino acids: CASSPPGGGYNEQFF. The CDR3 DNA sequence: TGCGCCAGCAGCCCTCCAGGCGGGGGGTACAATGAGCAGTTCTTC.

The chain recombines TRBV6-1 with TRBJ2-3, with 7 nucleotides matching TRBD1. The ends lost 0 bases at V and 0 bases at J; junction bases unmatched: 9. The CDR3 is 18 amino acids. Germline lookup yields CDR1 MNHNS and CDR2 SASEGT. The CDR3 here is CASSEAIGGAQSTDTQYF. The CDR3 bases are TGTGCCAGCAGTGAAGCGATAGGGGGCGCTCAGAGCACAGATACGCAGTATTTT.

The chain links TRBV19 to TRBJ1-5, with TRBD1 identical over 9 bases. The germline V gene has CDR1 LNHDA and CDR2 SQIVND (reference sequence). There are 14 residues in the CDR3. J was trimmed by 6 bases and V by 4 bases; bases with no gene match: 4. CDR3 sequence: CASSKGQGGQPQHF. CDR3 DNA: TGTGCCAGTAGTAAGGGACAGGGCGGTCAGCCCCAGCATTTT.

The chain is built from TRBV6-2 or TRBV6-3 and TRBJ1-1, with D hard to call. V lost 2 bases and J 5 bases, leaving 15 bases between the germline ends. The V gene's germline CDR1 is MNHEY and CDR2 SVGEGT. CDR3 length equals 15 residues. CDR3 sequence: CASSYGRVVGTEAFF. CDR3 nucleotides: TGTGCCAGCAGTTACGGGAGAGTGGTAGGGACTGAAGCTTTCTTT.

The chain combines TRBV4-1 with TRBJ1-1; D gene ambiguous. This CDR3 contains 13 residues. In germline, CDR1 is MGHRA, CDR2 YSYEKL. V lost 8 bases to trimming and J lost 4 bases, with 14 bases between them. The CDR3 loop reads CASATGVTTEAFF. The CDR3 nucleotides read TGCGCCAGCGCTACGGGAGTCACCACTGAAGCTTTCTTT.

The chain couples TRBV11-2 to TRBJ1-2; 9 bases align to TRBD1. The CDR3 covers 14 residues. The V gene end was trimmed by 5 bases and the J gene end by 4 bases; junction bases not matched to a gene: 5. CDR1 is SGHAT and CDR2 is FQNNGV in the germline V gene. This CDR3 reads CASSQATGGYGYTF. CDR3 bases: TGTGCCAGCAGCCAGGCGACAGGGGGCTATGGCTACACCTTC.

The V gene is TRBV29-1, the J gene TRBJ1-4, with 7 bases aligning to TRBD1. The V gene end was trimmed by 7 bases and the J gene end by 7 bases; junction bases not matched to a gene: 9. The CDR3 has 13 residues. Germline lookup yields CDR1 SQVTM and CDR2 ANQGSEA. The CDR3 nucleotides are TGCAGCGCCACCGGGACAGCAGGTGAAAAACTGTTTTTT. It codes for CSATGTAGEKLFF.

The rearrangement uses TRBV6-5 and TRBJ2-2; 11 nucleotides align to TRBD2. The V and J ends lost 6 bases and 1 base, in that order; junction bases with no gene match: 1. CDR1 MNHEY and CDR2 SVGAGI come from the germline V gene. CDR3 length: 15 residues. CDR3 sequence (DNA): TGTGCCAGCAGAGGACTAGCGGGGAACACCGGGGAGCTGTTTTTT. The encoded protein is CASRGLAGNTGELFF.